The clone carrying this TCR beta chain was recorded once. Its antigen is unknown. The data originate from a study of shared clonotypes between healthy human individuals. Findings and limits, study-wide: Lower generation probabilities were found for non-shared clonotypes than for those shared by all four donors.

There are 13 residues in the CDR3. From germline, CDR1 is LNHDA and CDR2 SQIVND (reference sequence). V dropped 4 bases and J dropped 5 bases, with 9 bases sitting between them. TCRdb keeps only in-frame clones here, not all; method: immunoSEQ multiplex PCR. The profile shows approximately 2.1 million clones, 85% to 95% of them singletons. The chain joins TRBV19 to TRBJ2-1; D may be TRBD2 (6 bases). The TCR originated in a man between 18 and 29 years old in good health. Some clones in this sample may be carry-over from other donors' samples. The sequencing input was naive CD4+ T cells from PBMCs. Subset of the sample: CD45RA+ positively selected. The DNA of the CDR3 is TGTGCCAGTAGTAATCAGCGGGACAATGAGCAGTTCTTC. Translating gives CASSNQRDNEQFF.